This record concerns one T cell receptor beta chain sequence. Its antigen is not known. The protocol was immunoSEQ multiplex PCR, while the TCRdb copy is restricted to in-frame clones and leaves out a portion. The sample has hundreds of thousands of clones, 88% seen once. This specimen belongs to a study of Ad26.COV2.S vaccination and SARS-CoV-2 variants. Study-level results: Participants given vaccine showed non-spike TCR breadth similar to that of placebo recipients. Estimates derived from TCR breadth and depth analyses may have underestimated total T cell responses.

Germline CDR1 SGHVS, CDR2 FQNEAQ. Trimming cost V 1 base and J 6 bases, with 9 bases left between them. This CDR3 spans 13 amino acids. Described treatment: around 19 received Ad26.COV2.S at low or high dose, single or two shots; about 5 received placebo; per-sample allocation not given. Each sample was drawn 63 days after the first injection (of vaccine or placebo). Adults aged 18-55 years in Boston included the donor. Built on an Ad26 vector, the vaccine expressed Wuhan-strain SARS-CoV-2 spike. This sequence was found in a person aged 18-65 years who received the Ad26.COV2.S COVID-19 vaccine or a placebo. The starting material was peripheral blood, obtained in a trial of Ad26.COV2.S vaccine versus placebo. The chain couples TRBV7-8 to TRBJ1-2; D gene uncertain. The CDR3 protein is CASSLEHRDGYTF. In DNA form, the CDR3 reads TGTGCCAGCAGCTTAGAACATCGGGATGGCTACACCTTC.